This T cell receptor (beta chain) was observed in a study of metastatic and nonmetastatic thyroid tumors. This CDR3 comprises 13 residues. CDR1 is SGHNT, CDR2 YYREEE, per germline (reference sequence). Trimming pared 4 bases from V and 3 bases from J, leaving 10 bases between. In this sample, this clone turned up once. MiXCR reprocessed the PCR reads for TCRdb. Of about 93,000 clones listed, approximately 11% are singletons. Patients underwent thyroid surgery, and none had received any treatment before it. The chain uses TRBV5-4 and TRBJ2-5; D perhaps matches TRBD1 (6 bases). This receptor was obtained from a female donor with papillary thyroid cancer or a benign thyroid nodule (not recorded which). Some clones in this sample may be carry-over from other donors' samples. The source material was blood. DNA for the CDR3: TGTGCCAGCAGCACCCCAGGGGAAGAGACCCAGTACTTC. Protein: CASSTPGEETQYF.